These T cell receptor beta chains were read from a single sample in a study of blood T cell repertoires in COVID-19. Produced via immunoSEQ multiplex PCR; TCRdb's table is partial and in-frame only. The table shows approximately 250,000 clones, with approximately 88% occurring only once. The material sequenced was PBMCs or T cells enriched from blood (not recorded which). The receptors were sampled from a woman between 40 and 50 years old with acute COVID-19. CDR3s leave out the opening cysteine and the closing phenylalanine or tryptophan.

CDR3 length: 11
V gene: TRBV19
CDR3 protein: ASSIETGEPQH

CDR3 length: 11
V gene: TRBV7-9
CDR3 protein: ASSFPGISPLH

CDR3 length: 13
V gene: TRBV9
CDR3 protein: ASSVEAGGKDTQY

CDR3 length: 12
V gene: TRBV5-1
CDR3 protein: ASSLTGKGETQY

CDR3 length: 12
V gene: TRBV7-2
CDR3 protein: ASSYQGVNSPLH

CDR3 length: 13
V gene: TRBV7-2
CDR3 protein: ASSSRLASTDTQY

CDR3 length: 11
V gene: TRBV5-4
CDR3 protein: ASSGANTGELF

CDR3 length: 14
V gene: TRBV4-2
CDR3 protein: ASSQVFGGEQETQY

CDR3 length: 10
V gene: TRBV7-2
CDR3 protein: ASSQPGSPLH

CDR3 length: 14
V gene: TRBV11-3
CDR3 protein: ASSLSWEGYTDTQY

CDR3 length: 11
V gene: TRBV7-2
CDR3 protein: ASSLKGALGYT

CDR3 length: 14
V gene: TRBV27
CDR3 protein: ASSSNLRGVGNEQF

CDR3 length: 16
V gene: TRBV11-2
CDR3 protein: ASSLGKGGAGRYNEQF

CDR3 length: 15
V gene: TRBV10-3
CDR3 protein: AISERQGATAYQPQH

CDR3 length: 12
V gene: TRBV27
CDR3 protein: ASFHRSPETEAF

CDR3 length: 9
V gene: TRBV12-3/TRBV12-4
CDR3 protein: ASSFSETQY

CDR3 length: 11
V gene: TRBV5-1
CDR3 protein: ASNRGSQDTQY

CDR3 length: 14
V gene: TRBV7-2
CDR3 protein: ASSQGGTAYNSPLH

CDR3 length: 13
V gene: TRBV7-9
CDR3 protein: ASSKLAGGYNEQF

CDR3 length: 11
V gene: TRBV29-1
CDR3 protein: SVNRTPDTEAF

CDR3 length: 11
V gene: TRBV30
CDR3 protein: AWSGASTDTQY

CDR3 length: 11
V gene: TRBV12-3/TRBV12-4
CDR3 protein: ASRPDSFYGYT

CDR3 length: 12
V gene: TRBV16
CDR3 protein: ASSQVSDTGELF

CDR3 length: 12
V gene: TRBV5-1
CDR3 protein: ASSSETGRNIQY

CDR3 length: 12
V gene: TRBV3-1/TRBV3-2
CDR3 protein: ASSEEAGEETQY

CDR3 length: 13
V gene: TRBV5-1
CDR3 protein: ASSLGLAVSYEQY

CDR3 length: 14
V gene: TRBV15
CDR3 protein: ATSRDPTGGDQPQH

CDR3 length: 11
V gene: TRBV6-5
CDR3 protein: ASSYGGISEAF

CDR3 length: 10
V gene: TRBV29-1
CDR3 protein: SAAWRVTEAF

CDR3 length: 15
V gene: TRBV6-4
CDR3 protein: ASSDSRTGEIYSGYT

CDR3 length: 10
V gene: TRBV19
CDR3 protein: ASRGAGPGYT

CDR3 length: 10
V gene: TRBV6-4
CDR3 protein: ASNTGGTEAF

CDR3 length: 12
V gene: TRBV7-9
CDR3 protein: ASRHDREGQPQH

CDR3 length: 13
V gene: TRBV25-1
CDR3 protein: ASSTGGAGNYGYT

CDR3 length: 11
V gene: TRBV7-9
CDR3 protein: ASSLGGRQPQH

CDR3 length: 11
V gene: TRBV30
CDR3 protein: AGSTGRPRGYT

CDR3 length: 13
V gene: TRBV27
CDR3 protein: ASSPGTGTTYEQY

CDR3 length: 13
V gene: TRBV24-1
CDR3 protein: ATSDQDRAENEQF

CDR3 length: 12
V gene: TRBV19
CDR3 protein: ASSILPNTGELF

CDR3 length: 12
V gene: TRBV5-1
CDR3 protein: ASSLGGSYNEQF